Listed below are T cell receptor beta chains from one sample, sequenced in a study of patients with pleural tuberculosis. TCRdb processed the reads anew with MiXCR; each CDR3 protein has one entry. Of around 50,000 distinct CDR3 sequences in the sample, 7.3% are singletons; the top ten hold about 17%. These receptor sequences come from a human donor with pleural tuberculosis. The CDR3 runs from the conserved cysteine through the conserved F or W. A D gene is named only where the DNA matches it firmly. Some rows have no size entry. The others give once, few or many, or a class for an expanded clone.

cdr3_nt cdr3_aa j_call v_call cdr3_length d_call clone_size
TGTGCCAGCAGTTATAACAGGGCGAACACCGGGGAGCTGTTTTTT CASSYNRANTGELFF TRBJ2-2 TRBV27 15 . many
TGTGCCAGCAGTTACTACGACAGGCACACTGAAGCTTTCTTT CASSYYDRHTEAFF TRBJ1-1 TRBV6-2/TRBV6-3 14 . many
TGTGCCAGTAGAGACCGCCGGGCCTCTGCGGAAAAACTGTTTTTT CASRDRRASAEKLFF TRBJ1-4 TRBV19 15 . many
TGCAGTGCCAGCCGCCCGGGCACCGGGGAGCTGTTTTTT CSASRPGTGELFF TRBJ2-2 TRBV20-1 13 . .
TGCAGTGCACCTATAGCGAGTATGGCCAAAAACATTCAGTACTTC CSAPIASMAKNIQYF TRBJ2-4 TRBV20-1 15 . many
TGCAGTGCTAGAGTTCAGGGGCGGAACACTGAAGCTTTCTTT CSARVQGRNTEAFF TRBJ1-1 TRBV20-1 14 . many
TGTGCCAGCTGGGGAGCGTCTCGGAATGAGCAGTTCTTC CASWGASRNEQFF TRBJ2-1 TRBV11-2 13 . many
TGTGCCGCCAGGGAAGACAGTGGCACTGAAGCTTTCTTT CAAREDSGTEAFF TRBJ1-1 TRBV3-1 13 . many
TGCAGCGTTGAAGATGCGGCGGAGGGTGGCTACGAGCAGTACTTC CSVEDAAEGGYEQYF TRBJ2-7 TRBV29-1 15 . .
TGTGCCAGCAGAGCGGGACAGGGGCCCCGGGAGCAGTACTTC CASRAGQGPREQYF TRBJ2-7 TRBV12-3/TRBV12-4 14 TRBD1 many
TGTGCCAGCAGTCTAGAGAGCTCCTATAATTCACCCCTCCACTTT CASSLESSYNSPLHF TRBJ1-6 TRBV27 15 . many
TGCAGTGCTAGAGATCGTGTTCTAGCGGCGCATACGCAGTATTTT CSARDRVLAAHTQYF TRBJ2-3 TRBV20-1 15 TRBD2 many
TGTGCCAGCAGTTCATCCCCTCCATACTACACCGGGGAGCTGTTTTTT CASSSSPPYYTGELFF TRBJ2-2 TRBV27 16 . many
TGCAGCGCCACGGGACTACTCTACAATGAGCAGTTCTTC CSATGLLYNEQFF TRBJ2-1 TRBV29-1 13 TRBD2 few
TGTGCCAGCAGCTTGGTGGCGGGGGAGCAGTACTTC CASSLVAGEQYF TRBJ2-7 TRBV5-4 12 . .
TGTGCCAGCAGTTACACTATTCAACTAGCGGGAGTACGGCAGTATTTT CASSYTIQLAGVRQYF TRBJ2-3 TRBV6-2/TRBV6-3 16 TRBD2 many
TGTGCCAGCAGTTACCCCCGCGGGGAGCAGTACTTC CASSYPRGEQYF TRBJ2-7 TRBV6-5 12 . .
TGTGCCAGCAGCCAATATTTAGATACGCAGTATTTT CASSQYLDTQYF TRBJ2-3 TRBV11-3 12 . .
TGCGCCAGCAGAAAACAGGGGGACCCTTTTGACGAGCAGTACTTC CASRKQGDPFDEQYF TRBJ2-7 TRBV5-1 15 TRBD1 .
TGTGCCATCAGTCCCCGGGGGGAGAATCAGCCCCAGCATTTT CAISPRGENQPQHF TRBJ1-5 TRBV10-3 14 . many
TGTGCCAGCTCACCCGACTCGGCGCCCCAGCATTTT CASSPDSAPQHF TRBJ1-5 TRBV18 12 . many
TGTGCCAGCAGTGAATGGGAGGGCGGCAATCAGCCCCAGCATTTT CASSEWEGGNQPQHF TRBJ1-5 TRBV2 15 . many
TGTGCCAGCAGAAACAGGGGGATGAACACTGAAGCTTTCTTT CASRNRGMNTEAFF TRBJ1-1 TRBV12-3/TRBV12-4 14 TRBD1 many
TGCAGCGTTGAACCCGACGCGCAAGAGACCCAGTACTTC CSVEPDAQETQYF TRBJ2-5 TRBV29-1 13 . .
TGTGCCAGCTCACCACGGACCGCGAGTTCTGGAAACACCATATATTTT CASSPRTASSGNTIYF TRBJ1-3 TRBV18 16 . many
TGTGCCAGCAGTTTCCGGGAGAATCAGCCCCAGCATTTT CASSFRENQPQHF TRBJ1-5 TRBV12-3/TRBV12-4 13 . many
TGTGCCAGTACCACTATCTCCAGCTCCGGGGAGCTGTTTTTT CASTTISSSGELFF TRBJ2-2 TRBV19 14 . many
TGTGCCAGCAGTCCCAGACACCTTTGGGAGCAGTACTTC CASSPRHLWEQYF TRBJ2-7 TRBV28 13 . many
TGTGCCAGTAGTACCCAATTCAATCAGCCCCAGCATTTT CASSTQFNQPQHF TRBJ1-5 TRBV19 13 . many
TGCGCCAGCAGGCCCCCGGATCGCTACGAGCAGTACTTC CASRPPDRYEQYF TRBJ2-7 TRBV5-1 13 . few
TGCAGTGCCCCCGGGGCCAACAAGAATTCACCCCTCCACTTT CSAPGANKNSPLHF TRBJ1-6 TRBV20-1 14 . many
TGTGCCAGCAGTTTACGGGGGGTCTATGGCTACACCTTC CASSLRGVYGYTF TRBJ1-2 TRBV28 13 . many
TGTGCCAGCGACTCCTATGGAAACACCATATATTTT CASDSYGNTIYF TRBJ1-3 TRBV11-1 12 . many
TGTGCCAGCAGTTACGTCGGGACTAGCGGGAAGGGTGAGCAGTTCTTC CASSYVGTSGKGEQFF TRBJ2-1 TRBV6-2/TRBV6-3 16 TRBD2 many
TGTGCCAGCAGCCTCGGGGCGACGACCATATATTTT CASSLGATTIYF TRBJ1-3 TRBV14 12 . many
TGCAGTGCGGGTAGTGGAAGTCAGCCCCAGCATTTT CSAGSGSQPQHF TRBJ1-5 TRBV20-1 12 . many
TGTGCCAGCAGAGGAAGAGGAAACACCGGGGAGCTGTTTTTT CASRGRGNTGELFF TRBJ2-2 TRBV2 14 . many
TGTGCCAGCAGAAGGGACGTCAATCAGCCCCAGCATTTT CASRRDVNQPQHF TRBJ1-5 TRBV11-2 13 . many
TGTGCCAGCAGTGCGTCGACAGGGACAAATGAGCAGTTCTTC CASSASTGTNEQFF TRBJ2-1 TRBV12-3/TRBV12-4 14 TRBD1 few
TGTGCCAGCAGTTCTACGGACAGGGTATTCTACTCACCCCTCCACTTT CASSSTDRVFYSPLHF TRBJ1-6 TRBV12-3/TRBV12-4 16 TRBD1 few
TGTGCCAGCAGTTCCTCAGGAGTGCAACTGTTTTTT CASSSSGVQLFF TRBJ1-4 TRBV5-6 12 . .
TGCAGCGTTCGAACAGGGGAACGCATTTACAATGAGCAGTTCTTC CSVRTGERIYNEQFF TRBJ2-1 TRBV29-1 15 TRBD1 .
TGTGCCAGCTCATACGGTAGCTCCTACAATGAGCAGTTCTTC CASSYGSSYNEQFF TRBJ2-1 TRBV18 14 . many
TGTGCCAGCAGCGTAGGGTCGGAGAACACCGGGGAGCTGTTTTTT CASSVGSENTGELFF TRBJ2-2 TRBV9 15 . few
TGTGCCAGCAGTGTGGGTGGGAGCTCCTACAATGAGCAGTTCTTC CASSVGGSSYNEQFF TRBJ2-1 TRBV25-1 15 . many
TGTGCCAGCAGCTTAGGTGACTATCAGCCCCAGCATTTT CASSLGDYQPQHF TRBJ1-5 TRBV11-2 13 . many
TGTGCCACCGGATTAGCGGGAGGGCCAGATACGCAGTATTTT CATGLAGGPDTQYF TRBJ2-3 TRBV24-1 14 TRBD2 many
TGTGCCAGCTCTACTAGCTCTCCGGACAGGTGGAATGAGCAGTTCTTC CASSTSSPDRWNEQFF TRBJ2-1 TRBV12-3/TRBV12-4 16 . many